These 25 T cell receptor beta chains were sequenced from one sample in a study of regulatory T cells in long-lasting Graves disease. Indicated time point: newly diagnosed GD, antithyroid drugs for less than 3 months. The authors made the TCR library using RNA they extracted from PBMCs. CDR3 regions were amplified by Arm-PCR using iRepertoire HTBI primers to build TCR beta libraries. TCRdb re-analysed the multiplex PCR reads in MiXCR, keeping a single row per CDR3 protein. The table lists about 360,000 distinct CDR3 sequences, around 16% of them singletons. This same sample was also taken into another study, of T cells in Graves' hyperthyroidism and ophthalmopathy.

This specimen was peripheral blood mononuclear cells (PBMCs), taken at new diagnosis, from a patient treated with antithyroid drugs. These receptors all come from a woman between 18 and 29 years old with Graves disease.

In its sample, this clonotype was seen many times. The rearrangement uses TRBV28 and TRBJ2-1; D call uncertain. The CDR3 consists of 13 residues. From germline, CDR1 is MDHEN and CDR2 SYDVKM. V was cut by 6 bases and J by 7 bases, with 13 bases left in between. CDR3 nucleotides: TGTGCCAGCAGAGGCCACAGAGTGAATGAGCAGTTCTTC. This sequence encodes CASRGHRVNEQFF.

This clonotype was counted many times. The CDR3 nucleotides are TGTGCCTGGGACCCCGGGGTGCAGAACACTGAAGCTTTCTTT. Translating gives CAWDPGVQNTEAFF. The J gene is TRBJ1-1, the V gene TRBV30, with D unresolved. V was shortened by 5 bases and J by 1 base, with 14 bases between the two germline ends. The length of the CDR3 is 14 residues. Per the germline V gene, CDR1 is GTSNPN and CDR2 is SVGIG (reference sequence).

CDR3 sequence: CATSESGKGNTIYF. CDR3 DNA: TGTGCCACCAGTGAATCCGGGAAAGGAAACACCATATATTTT. The V gene is TRBV24-1, the J gene TRBJ1-3; D not certain. The V end lost 4 bases, the J end lost 4 bases, and 10 bases lay between the germline ends. Germline V CDR1 and CDR2: KGHDR, SFDVKD. This CDR3 is built from 14 residues.

This clonotype was seen at least ten times. The rearrangement links TRBV27 to TRBJ2-2; tentative D call: TRBD1 (5 bases). The CDR3 extends over 15 amino acids. CDR1 MNHEY and CDR2 SMNVEV come from the germline V gene (reference sequence). The V end lost 8 bases, the J end lost 1 base, and 14 bases lay between the germline ends. The DNA of the CDR3 is TGTGCCAGCGGTAATGCCAGGGTGAACACCGGGGAGCTGTTTTTT. Protein: CASGNARVNTGELFF.

This clonotype was recorded many times. This sequence joins TRBV3-1 and TRBJ2-7, with 8 bases that match TRBD2. After removal of 4 bases from V and 6 bases from J, the junction contained 5 bases not matched to a gene. The CDR3 spans 13 residues. Germline CDR1 reads LGHDT; CDR2 reads YNNKEL (reference sequence). In nucleotides, the CDR3 is TGTGCCAGCAGCCCTGGACTAGCCCTCGAGCAGTACTTC. Encoded protein: CASSPGLALEQYF.

The table lists this clonotype with many counts. This chain uses TRBV3-1 with TRBJ2-7; 11 bases fit TRBD2. This CDR3 region has 16 residues. The J segment lost 3 bases and the V segment lost 4 bases, leaving 8 bases of the junction unmatched. CDR1 LGHDT and CDR2 YNNKEL come from the germline V gene (reference sequence). The CDR3 DNA is TGTGCCAGCAGCCCAGGAGCTAGCGGGAGGCTCTACGAGCAGTACTTC. Translated, it gives CASSPGASGRLYEQYF.

The J gene is TRBJ2-2, the V gene TRBV19; D unclear. Germline CDR1 LNHDA, CDR2 SQIVND (reference sequence). V was clipped by 7 bases and J by 0 bases, with 9 bases between them. The CDR3 extends over 14 amino acids. The CDR3 coding sequence is TGTGCCAGTACCACCACTCCGAACACCGGGGAGCTGTTTTTT. As protein: CASTTTPNTGELFF. Full variable domain (outside the CDR3, taken from reference TRBV19 and TRBJ2-2): DGGITQSPKYLFRKEGQNVTLSCEQNLNHDAMYWYRQDPGQGLRLIYYSQIVNDFQKGDIAEGYSVSREKKESFPLTVTSAQKNPTAFYLCASTTTPNTGELFFGEGSRLTVL.

This clonotype was recorded many times. The rearrangement uses TRBV15 and TRBJ1-1; the D is unclear. Germline CDR1 reads LNHNV; CDR2 reads YYDKDF (reference sequence). The V and J ends lost 8 bases and 1 base respectively, with 11 bases between them. This CDR3 contains 13 residues. The CDR3 DNA reads as TGTGCCACCGCAAATAAACAGAACACTGAAGCTTTCTTT. Translated, it gives CATANKQNTEAFF.

In its sample, this clonotype was seen many times. The chain has TRBV12-5 and TRBJ1-1; possibly TRBD1 for D (5 bases). This CDR3 comprises 16 residues. The V and J ends lost 4 bases and 4 bases respectively, with 19 bases between them. The V gene's germline CDR1 is LGHNT and CDR2 FRNRAP. The CDR3 protein is CASGSFWQGGSTEAFF. CDR3 nucleotides: TGTGCTAGTGGTTCCTTCTGGCAGGGAGGGAGCACTGAAGCTTTCTTT.

The sample holds many counts of this clonotype. The chain carries TRBV18 and TRBJ1-1; D is unresolved. The CDR3 spans 12 residues. The V end was cut by 0 bases, the J end by 1 base, with 0 bases between. The germline CDR1 and CDR2 sequences are KGHSH and LQKENI. This CDR3 is CASSPPNTEAFF. CDR3 DNA sequence: TGTGCCAGCTCACCACCGAACACTGAAGCTTTCTTT.

This clonotype was recorded at least ten times. A read error may produce the germline difference seen at one junction end. This chain links TRBV11-2 with TRBJ2-3; 9 bases are shared with TRBD2. Per germline, CDR1 SGHAT and CDR2 FQNNGV. CDR3 length equals 19 residues. The chain's CDR3 is CASSFPGLAPGLSTGTQYF. For the CDR3, the DNA is TGTGCCAGCAGCTTTCCGGGACTAGCACCCGGTCTAAGCACAGGTACGCAGTATTTT.

This clonotype was seen many times. The chain has TRBV28 and TRBJ2-7, with D perhaps TRBD2 (5 bases). CDR3 length: 13 residues. V gave up 3 bases and J gave up 4 bases, with 10 bases separating them. The V gene's germline CDR1 is MDHEN and CDR2 SYDVKM. The CDR3 reads CASSFSLAYEQYF. The CDR3, as DNA: TGTGCCAGCAGTTTTAGTCTAGCTTACGAGCAGTACTTC.

This clonotype was detected ten times or more. V usage is TRBV11-2 and J usage is TRBJ1-1; TRBD1 matches at 8 bases. The V segment lost 5 bases and the J segment 11 bases; nucleotides outside the gene matches: 16. Germline CDR1 reads SGHAT; CDR2 reads FQNNGV. CDR3 length: 15 amino acids. CDR3: CASSTRQGPVLWAFF. DNA for the CDR3: TGTGCCAGCAGCACGCGACAGGGGCCAGTCCTGTGGGCTTTCTTT.

The genes are TRBV24-1 and TRBJ2-2; 7 bases align to TRBD1. This CDR3 is built from 15 residues. Germline V gene lookup returns CDR1 KGHDR and CDR2 SFDVKD. The J segment lost 3 bases and the V segment lost 3 bases, leaving 3 bases of the junction unmatched. As DNA, the CDR3 is TGTGCCACCAGTGATCCCGGGACAGACACCGGGGAGCTGTTTTTT. It codes for CATSDPGTDTGELFF.

This clonotype was observed many times. The chain carries TRBV2 and TRBJ2-3, with 7 bases that match TRBD1. The germline gives CDR1 SNHLY, CDR2 FYNNEI. The CDR3 sequence is 14 residues long. V dropped 9 bases and J dropped 0; count of bases not matched to a gene: 6. The CDR3 reads CASEGGQSTDTQYF. The DNA of the CDR3 is TGTGCCAGTGAAGGGGGACAGAGCACAGATACGCAGTATTTT.

This clonotype was counted at least ten times. The V and J genes are TRBV18 and TRBJ1-1, with 9 bases aligning to TRBD1. This CDR3 has 16 residues. V was clipped by 0 bases and J by 1 base; unmatched bases: 3. CDR1 and CDR2 (germline): KGHSH, LQKENI. The CDR3 region has the DNA TGTGCCAGCTCACCACCGACAGGGGGAAGGAACACTGAAGCTTTCTTT. Amino acids: CASSPPTGGRNTEAFF.

This clonotype appeared many times. The chain joins TRBV10-3 to TRBJ1-1, with D tentatively TRBD1 (5 bases). The CDR3 sequence is 17 residues long. V lost 4 bases to trimming and J lost 3 bases, with 21 bases between them. The germline V gene has CDR1 ENHRY and CDR2 SYGVKD. The CDR3 sequence is CAISVIASDSLHTEAFF. CDR3 DNA: TGTGCCATCAGTGTCATCGCCTCTGACAGCCTACACACTGAAGCTTTCTTT.

This clonotype was counted at least ten times. The J gene is TRBJ2-3, the V gene TRBV9, with a tentative D call TRBD2 (5 bases). Looked up from germline, CDR1 is SGDLS and CDR2 is YYNGEE. The germline V and J ends were trimmed by 4 bases and 0 bases, with 18 bases remaining between them. This CDR3 has 17 amino acids. This CDR3 reads CASSRSPGTTSTDTQYF. The DNA for the CDR3 is TGTGCCAGCAGCAGATCACCGGGAACAACTAGCACAGATACGCAGTATTTT.

Turning to this clonotype: A read error likely explains this, since a far larger clone differs by one base. This chain links TRBV10-3 with TRBJ1-1, with D unresolved. The germline CDR1 and CDR2 sequences are ENHRY and SYGVKD. V was pared by 6 bases and J by 1 base, with 15 bases between. The CDR3 sequence is 15 residues long. The DNA for the CDR3 is TGTGCCATCAGCAGCAAAGCTCCACCGAACACTGAAGCTTTCTTT. Its translation is CAISSKAPPNTEAFF.

This clonotype was counted only a few times. This may be a read error: a much more frequent sequence differs by one nucleotide. The chain recombines TRBV18 with TRBJ2-7; tentatively, D is TRBD1 or TRBD2 (5 bases each). This CDR3 has 15 amino acids. Germline lookup yields CDR1 KGHSH and CDR2 LQKENI. CDR3 nucleotides: TGTGCCAGCTCACCACCGGGGACCAGCTCCTACGAGCGGTACTTC. Protein: CASSPPGTSSYERYF.

The table lists this clonotype with many counts. The chain has TRBV13 and TRBJ2-3; maybe TRBD2 (5 bases). The CDR3 runs 16 residues. Germline lookup yields CDR1 PRHDT and CDR2 FYEKMQ (reference sequence). V was pared by 1 base and J by 6 bases, with 17 bases between. For the CDR3, the DNA is TGTGCCAGCAGCTTAGCTGGGAGTGGGTTTGAGGATACGCAGTATTTT. As protein: CASSLAGSGFEDTQYF.

This clonotype was seen a few times. V is TRBV5-1 and J is TRBJ1-2; D not resolved. V shed 5 bases and J shed 8 bases, with 16 bases lying between them. CDR3 length equals 13 residues. Germline loops: CDR1 SGHRS, CDR2 YFSETQ. The CDR3 loop is CASSKTFIMGYTF. CDR3 nucleotide sequence: TGCGCCAGCAGTAAGACCTTTATTATGGGCTACACCTTC.

In this sample, this clonotype turned up many times. This chain uses TRBV3-1 with TRBJ1-2; TRBD1 aligns across 11 bases. The CDR3 sequence is 14 residues long. Per the germline V gene, CDR1 is LGHDT and CDR2 is YNNKEL (reference sequence). J lost 2 bases, V lost 6 bases, and 2 bases had no gene match. CDR3 region: CASRGTGGNYGYTF. Written as DNA, the CDR3 is TGTGCCAGCAGGGGGACAGGGGGAAACTATGGCTACACCTTC.

This clonotype was counted only a few times. This chain links TRBV19 with TRBJ2-2; D is perhaps TRBD1 or TRBD2 (5 bases each). The CDR3 consists of 16 residues. The V gene lost 6 bases and the J gene lost 1 base, with 15 bases spanning the gap. The germline gives CDR1 LNHDA, CDR2 SQIVND (reference sequence). Written as DNA, the CDR3 is TGTGCCAGTAGGCCCCCCGGGGCAGGGAACACCGGGGAGCTGTTTTTT. Its protein is CASRPPGAGNTGELFF.

This clonotype has at least ten counts. The chain uses TRBV7-2 and TRBJ1-2, with D possibly being TRBD1 (5 bases). The germline V gene has CDR1 SGHTA and CDR2 FQGNSA. V lost 1 base to trimming and J lost 4 bases, with 10 bases between them. The CDR3 runs 14 residues. The CDR3 spells CASSLERQSYGYTF. The CDR3 region has the DNA TGTGCCAGCAGCTTAGAGCGACAGAGCTATGGCTACACCTTC.